A selection of T cell receptor beta chains follows, all from one sample in a study of early T cells in non-severe SARS-CoV-2 infection. TCRdb reanalysed the 5' RACE reads using MiXCR and keeps one entry per CDR3 protein. The table lists approximately 20,000 distinct CDR3 sequences, roughly 4.6% of them singletons. The sequencing sample was made of whole blood. These receptors originate from an adult who was a healthcare worker with PCR-confirmed SARS-CoV-2 infection or an uninfected control (not recorded which). The CDR3 runs from the conserved cysteine through the conserved F or W. D genes are given only for firm matches.

d_call j_call v_call cdr3_length cdr3_aa
- TRBJ1-2 TRBV20-1 12 CSARRTGGGYTF
TRBD2 TRBJ2-3 TRBV12-3/TRBV12-4 16 CASSLGLAETTDTQYF
- TRBJ1-1 TRBV6-1 16 CASSVTRRSKNTEAFF
TRBD1 TRBJ2-3 TRBV5-1 15 CASSLGQGRTDTQYF
- TRBJ2-1 TRBV11-2 13 CASSLGRLNEQFF
TRBD1 TRBJ2-3 TRBV11-3 14 CASSPTGGGDTQYF
TRBD1 TRBJ2-1 TRBV5-1 15 CASSLGQGTYNEQFF
- TRBJ2-3 TRBV18 16 CASSPLERAAMGTQYF
TRBD1 TRBJ1-5 TRBV2 15 CASRKAGGEDQPQHF
- TRBJ1-1 TRBV29-1 13 CSGDTTGGGEAFF
- TRBJ1-3 TRBV25-1 13 CASMGSSGNTIYF
- TRBJ1-5 TRBV30 13 CAWSAGPNQPQHF
TRBD1 TRBJ2-7 TRBV20-1 14 CSARKGQGAVEQYF
- TRBJ2-7 TRBV6-2/TRBV6-3 13 CASSPIRPGEQYF
TRBD2 TRBJ2-1 TRBV9 22 CASSVGELAGGQFKQTYNEQFF
TRBD2 TRBJ2-7 TRBV6-2/TRBV6-3 16 CASSYALGGGTYEQYF
TRBD2 TRBJ2-5 TRBV20-1 15 CSASLERGVQETQYF
TRBD2 TRBJ2-1 TRBV6-6 14 CATRGGGSYNEQFF
- TRBJ1-1 TRBV29-1 13 CSVDKGGDTEAFF
TRBD1 TRBJ1-2 TRBV4-3 15 CASSQGQGIAYGYTF
- TRBJ1-2 TRBV5-1 15 CASSVAPGTLYGYTF
- TRBJ2-2 TRBV6-5 14 CASSYGENTGELFF